This T cell receptor (beta chain) was retrieved from a study of shared clonotypes between healthy human individuals. Profiling relied on immunoSEQ multiplex PCR, and the TCRdb table lists in-frame clones only, not all of them. Among some 100,000 clones listed, roughly 70% were seen once. CD45RO+ cells plus CCR7-negative CD45RA+ TemRA cells formed CD8 memory. Trimming took 6 bases from V and 6 from J, leaving 15 bases between them. This CDR3 has 14 residues. Per germline, CDR1 MNHNS and CDR2 SASEGT. The clonotype originates from a young woman in good health. V and J are TRBV6-1 and TRBJ1-5; D perhaps matches TRBD1 (5 bases). Material for sequencing was memory CD8+ T cells sorted from blood. The subset: CD45RO+ cells pooled with CCR7-negative TemRA cells. As DNA, the CDR3 is TGTGCCAGCAGGGACGGACGCAGGGCTCAGCCCCAGCATTTT. Encoded protein: CASRDGRRAQPQHF.